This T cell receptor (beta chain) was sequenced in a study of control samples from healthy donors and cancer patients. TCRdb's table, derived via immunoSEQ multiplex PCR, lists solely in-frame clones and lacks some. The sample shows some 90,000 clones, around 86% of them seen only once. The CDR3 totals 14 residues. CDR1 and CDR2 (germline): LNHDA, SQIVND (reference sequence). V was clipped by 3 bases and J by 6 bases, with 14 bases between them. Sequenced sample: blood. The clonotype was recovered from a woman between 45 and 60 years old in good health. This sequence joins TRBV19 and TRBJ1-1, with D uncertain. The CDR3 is CASSINPRIPEAFF. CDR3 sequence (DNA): TGTGCCAGTAGTATCAACCCAAGGATACCTGAAGCTTTCTTT.